This T cell receptor (beta chain) was profiled in a study of T cells in Graves' hyperthyroidism and ophthalmopathy. Study as a whole: Peripheral blood collection took place at initial diagnosis, before any treatment. The study, taken as a whole, reports: Clonotypes that were expanded in thyroid above 0.001 mostly appeared in blood too.

The CDR3 consists of 14 residues. The J segment lost 0 bases and the V segment lost 7 bases, leaving 5 bases of the junction unmatched. Source material for PBMCs was more than 7.5 ml fresh peripheral blood. This clonotype was recorded many times. The antigen is undetermined. TCR beta CDR3 regions were amplified from RNA. HTBI primers were the set used in a first-round RT-PCR of the TCR CDR3. TCRdb redid the calling of the multiplex PCR reads with MiXCR, one entry per CDR3 protein. The sample lists a few hundred thousand distinct CDR3 sequences, around 14% occurring once. The sequence was obtained from a woman between 18 and 29 years old with Graves' hyperthyroidism. Sequenced: blood. The rearrangement joins TRBV12-3 or TRBV12-4 to TRBJ2-7; 8 nucleotides match TRBD2. In nucleotides, the CDR3 is TGTGCCAGCATTCGGGAGGGGAGCTCCTACGAGCAGTACTTC. Protein product: CASIREGSSYEQYF.